This T cell receptor beta chain was captured by sequencing in a study of blood T cell repertoires in COVID-19. Sequenced by immunoSEQ multiplex PCR; TCRdb stores in-frame clones only, minus some. Of over 95,000 clones in the sample, 85% were seen once. Trimming cost V 5 bases and J 5 bases; bases outside gene matches: 6. The CDR3 runs 14 residues. The germline gives CDR1 PRHDT, CDR2 FYEKMQ (reference sequence). The clonotype was recovered from a man aged 35-49 years with acute or convalescent COVID-19. The chain uses TRBV13 and TRBJ2-7, with TRBD1 matching over 10 bases. What was sequenced was peripheral blood. In nucleotides, the CDR3 is TGTGCCAGCAGCCCTCCCGGGACAGGGGACGAGCAGTACTTC. It encodes CASSPPGTGDEQYF.